This T cell receptor beta chain was recovered during a study of HIV-infected patients and healthy controls. From the 5' RACE reads, TCRdb called clonotypes with MiXCR, one entry per CDR3 protein. The data show fewer than 20,000 distinct CDR3 sequences, roughly 18% seen once. Germline CDR1 reads SGHAT; CDR2 reads FQNNGV. J was trimmed by 2 bases and V by 3 bases; bases with no gene match: 3. CDR3 size: 15 residues. In its sample, this clonotype was seen a few times. Sequencing was performed on CD8+ T cells from blood. This sequence joins TRBV11-2 and TRBJ2-7, with 11 bases matching TRBD1. The source is a human donor in good health. CDR3 nucleotide sequence: TGTGCCAGCAGCTTGGACAGGGGGCCGACCTACGAGCAGTACTTC. Residues: CASSLDRGPTYEQYF.